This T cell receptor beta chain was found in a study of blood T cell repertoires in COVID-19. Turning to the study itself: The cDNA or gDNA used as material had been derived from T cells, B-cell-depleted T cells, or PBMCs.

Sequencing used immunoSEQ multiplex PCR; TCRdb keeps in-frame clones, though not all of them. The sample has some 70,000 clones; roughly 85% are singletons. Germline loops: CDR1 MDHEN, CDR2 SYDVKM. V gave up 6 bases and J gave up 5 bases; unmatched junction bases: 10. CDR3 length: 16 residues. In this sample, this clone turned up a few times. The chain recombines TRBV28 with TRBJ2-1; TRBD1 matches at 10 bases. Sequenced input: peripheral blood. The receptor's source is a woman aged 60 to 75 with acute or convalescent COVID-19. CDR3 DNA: TGTGCCAGCAGCCCCTCCGGGACAGGGGTCCACAATGAGCAGTTCTTC. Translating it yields CASSPSGTGVHNEQFF.